Sequencing of this T cell receptor (beta chain) was carried out in a study of cytomegalovirus exposure and HLA in healthy donors. Study-level information: Falling in the Caucasian-associated ancestry cluster were about 83% of approximately 410 genotyped donors.

On this clone: What it recognizes is unknown.

Germline CDR1 is MDHEN and CDR2 is SYDVKM. Trimming took off 6 bases at V and 4 bases at J, with 12 bases between the two ends. This CDR3 is 13 amino acids long. Study findings and constraints: What TCR beta sequences reportedly achieved was accurate prediction of HLA-A and HLA-B alleles in most subjects.

13 Jbeta primers and 60 Vbeta primers were used for the PCR. Measured with immunoSEQ multiplex PCR; TCRdb has only the in-frame clones, and not every one. The table records some 130,000 clones, less than 85% of them present only once. The sequencing input was PBMCs. The chain links TRBV28 to TRBJ1-1; perhaps TRBD1 as D (5 bases). This receptor was identified in a male donor in good health and CMV-seronegative. The CDR3 is CASSPPGGTEAFF. The CDR3 region has the DNA TGTGCCAGCAGCCCTCCGGGGGGCACTGAAGCTTTCTTT.